This entry is about one T cell receptor beta chain. Its antigen remains unidentified. The CDR3 runs 18 amino acids, cysteine and phenylalanine included. No coding sequence is recorded. Sequences SQVTM (CDR1) and ANQGSEA (CDR2) are obtained from the germline V gene. The data belong to a study of CXCR3-negative and CXCR3-positive naive CD8 T cells (dated by TCRdb to the late 2010s). Some background on the complete study: In total, some 150 million TRB reads were obtained, corresponding to roughly 1.5 +/- 0.3 million reads per library. The TRBV-TRBJ cluster analysis covered naive subsets from a handful of donors and memory cells from 3 donors. The diversity and physicochemical repertoire analyses included ten to eleven donors pooled from two independent experiments. Beyond this particular receptor, the publication reports: Comparably high repertoire diversity was found in both naive subsets, whereas much lower repertoire diversity was found in memory CD8+ T cells. TRB CDR3s from CXCR3-positive naive cells showed higher hydrophobicity (lower Kidera factor 4), lower energy, and higher strength and volume indices than CXCR3-negative naive cells. Because CXCR3 expression was partially decreased after cryopreservation, freshly isolated PBMCs were used for most assays. Because surface CD5, which is linked to self-reactivity in mice, was comparable between the naive subsets, TCR interaction strength was also inferred from TRB CDR3 physicochemical properties. Within the same donor, TRBV-TRBJ usage looked similar between naive CXCR3-negative and CXCR3-positive cells, but memory cells had distinct patterns.

TCRdb lists the instrument as NextSeq 550. The Human TCR Profiling Kit (MiLaboratory) was used to make UMI-labeled 5' RACE TRB cDNA libraries. The full amount of extracted RNA was used for cDNA synthesis, and the full amount of resulting cDNA was used for PCR amplification. Libraries were prepared in parallel using an identical number of PCR cycles. The study's processing was this. MIGEC and MiXCR extracted about 53,000 +/- 10,000 unique UMI-labeled TRB cDNA molecules per library, requiring at least two reads per UMI. On average, each library contained roughly 40,000 +/- 10,000 functional in-frame TRB CDR3 nucleotide clonotypes without stop codons. After downsampling to 5000 UMI-labeled TRB molecules per sample, diversity metrics such as normalized Shannon-Wiener and Chao1 were calculated in VDJtools. VDJtools computed clonotype-size-weighted physicochemical properties of the central five CDR3 residues: interaction energy, strength, volume and Kidera factor 4. Through TCRdb reprocessing, the reads give one entry per CDR3 protein sequence; DNA is omitted. TCRdb's processing, not the study's, gives the V and J calls here. The sample table on file contains some 130,000 distinct CDR3 sequences. The leading ten clones occupy less than 0.3% of the sample.

Each CD8+ T cell subset was flow-sorted in triplicate, with roughly 330,000 cells per subset placed directly into RLT lysis buffer. To exclude memory contaminants, naive CD8+ T cells were stringently defined as CD45RO-CCR7+CD27+CD95-. Peripheral blood mononuclear cells were isolated from buffy coats using standard density gradient centrifugation. Naive CXCR3-negative and CXCR3-positive CD8+ T cells were flow-sorted on a FACSAria III. Total RNA was extracted from sorted cells with an RNeasy Mini Kit. Sequenced: naive CXCR3- CD8+ T cells from blood. The intended sense of this specimen's cell subset or site label: CD45RO-CCR7+CD27+CD95- naive CD8+ T cells lacking CXCR3 (TNR3-). This sequence was found in a human donor in good health. Some clones in this sample may be carry-over from other donors' samples. Recombination connected TRBV29-1 to TRBJ2-6; TCRdb picks TRBD1, but there is no DNA to check that call. The CDR3 region reads CSVEDLETGVTGANVLTF.